This T cell receptor beta chain appears in the sequencing data of a study of T cell responses to AZD1222 COVID-19 vaccine. Study-wide points: Spike-specific TCR breadth and depth went up after people got two AZD1222 doses. The donor cohort was predominantly white British with a female majority, and clonal diversity may have been underestimated. Across the whole spike, CD4 TCRs peaked at regions 160-218 and 743-854.

V shed 5 bases and J shed 9 bases, with 11 bases lying between them. Germline assignment: CDR1 SEHNR and CDR2 FQNEAQ (reference sequence). CDR3 length: 13 amino acids. Sequenced by immunoSEQ multiplex PCR; TCRdb stores in-frame clones only, minus some. The sample carries 65,000 to 90,000 clones, roughly nine tenths recorded once. To note about this clone: The antigen is undetermined.

The sample consisted of peripheral blood, taken on day 0 of AZD1222 vaccination. This receptor was identified in an adult in good health. V is TRBV7-9 and J is TRBJ1-6; no definite D call. The CDR3 protein is CASSLDGVSPLHF. The CDR3 region has the DNA TGTGCCAGCAGCCTGGATGGAGTTTCACCCCTCCACTTT. The variable domain in full, completed from reference TRBV7-9 and TRBJ1-6, reads DTGVSQNPRHKITKRGQNVTFRCDPISEHNRLYWYRQTLGQGPEFLTYFQNEAQLEKSRLLSDRFSAERPKGSFSTLEIQRTEQGDSAMYLCASSLDGVSPLHFGNGTRLTVT.